This T cell receptor beta chain was sequenced for a study of shared clonotypes between healthy human individuals. Study summary: For every donor, three CD4 naive, three CD4 memory, two CD8 naive and one CD8 memory plates were used.

V dropped 0 bases and J dropped 2 bases, with 4 bases sitting between them. The CDR3 has 13 residues. CDR1 and CDR2 (germline): SGHAT, FQDESV (reference sequence). In the authors' methods: ImmunoSEQ sequences covered only the junction and lacked quality scores; filtering therefore differed. Repertoires were generated with immunoSEQ multiplex PCR, while TCRdb's copy carries only in-frame clones and drops some. The DNA gave D and trimming, while V, J and clone size come from that table. The sample gives over 700,000 clones, 72% of which show up once; 1.8% is in the top ten. Findings and limits, study-wide: The study's rarefaction showed incomplete sorted-subset sequencing despite large depth.

A word on this clone: The antigen is undetermined. Distinct nucleotide sequences in the sample also encode this CDR3.

The sequenced sample consisted of memory CD4+ T cells sorted from blood. The subset: CD45RA-negative fraction. This chain links TRBV11-1 with TRBJ1-1; D gene unclear. This sequence originates from a woman aged 25 to 39 in good health. DNA for the CDR3: TGTGCCAGCAGCTTAGCTGAAAACACTGAAGCTTTCTTT. It specifies CASSLAENTEAFF. The full variable domain, rest sourced from reference TRBV11-1 and TRBJ1-1, is EAEVAQSPRYKITEKSQAVAFWCDPISGHATLYWYRQILGQGPELLVQFQDESVVDDSQLPKDRFSAERLKGVDSTLKIQPAELGDSAMYLCASSLAENTEAFFGQGTRLTVV.